This T cell receptor beta chain was documented in a study of tumor and adjacent non-tumor tissue in lung cancer (dated by TCRdb to the late 2010s). Concerning the study at large: Patients with adenocarcinoma (approximately 11), squamous cell carcinoma (2) and small cell lung cancer (1) were included in the cohort. Ages among the 15 or so patients ranged from about 30 to 76 years, there were around 10 men and 5 women, and disease was at TNM stage I to III. In total, sequencing yielded approximately 130,000,000 productive TCRbeta reads, which works out to an average of about 4 million reads per sample. The study compared bulk TCRbeta repertoires between lung tumor tissue and matched distant non-tumor lung tissue from about 14 lung cancer patients. TCRbeta CDR3 sequencing was performed on a few dozen paired specimens, with one tumor sample and one normal lung sample collected per patient.

From its first to its last residue, the CDR3 has 13 amino acids. Solely the CDR3 DNA is kept, with 39 bases framed from the first base. The paper as a whole reports these results and caveats: Neither the sequencing platform nor unique molecular identifiers are named or mentioned anywhere in the methods. Tumor tissue showed significantly higher TCR diversity (inverse Simpson) than normal lung tissue, at roughly 430 vs 170 (P = 0.0075, Mann-Whitney U test). With only roughly 15 patients in the cohort, the authors noted that larger samples and more detailed clinical data are needed. Because peripheral blood was not sequenced, blood TCRbeta repertoires in the lung cancer patients of the study were not examined. Younger patients had significantly higher TCR diversity, and higher tumor TCR diversity was associated with shorter overall and disease-free survival. The top 100 clones made up a significantly larger cumulative share of the repertoire in normal lung than in tumor tissue.

Library preparation was by multiplex PCR. The sample was run on an Illumina HiSeq 2500. TCRbeta libraries were constructed through three rounds of nested PCR with primers (Table S4) according to protocols modified from ARM-PCR. Before sequencing, PCR products in the 200-500 bp range were cut out of the gel and cleaned up using the QIAquick gel extraction kit. Concerning the study's data processing: Reads were cleaned using Trimmomatic, were merged into complete CDR3 sequences using FLASH, and were assigned to V(D)J germline segments using MiTCR. Clonal diversity was computed as the inverse Simpson's index with VDJtools. A read counted as productive if the sequence was in-frame and lacked a premature stop codon. TCRdb reworked the public reads: Q25 trimming with fastp, MiXCR clone assembly, productive beta chains retained. Rows matching on CDR3 protein sequence are summarized as one entry with the most common DNA and genes. These V and J calls are TCRdb output, not the study's own analysis. The sample profile shows about 93,000 distinct CDR3 sequences; roughly 66% of them were found once. Roughly 18% of the sample comes from the top ten.

RNA was extracted from bulk unsorted tissue and checked for quality with a NanoDrop ND-1000 and an Agilent 2100. Newly diagnosed lung cancer patients without prior chemotherapy who had been admitted for thoracic surgery in China between August and November 2014 were enrolled as donors. Patients with previous radiotherapy or chemotherapy, or with another concurrent cancer, were excluded from the study. Pieces of surgical tissue measuring 1-2 cm3 were kept in RNAlater solution and held at -80 degrees C until needed. A remark on this clonotype: Its antigen remains unidentified. The conserved final phenylalanine or tryptophan is absent from the CDR3, which likely points to a read error.

The sequenced sample was lung tumor tissue. Recombination connected TRBV12-3 or TRBV12-4 to TRBJ1-5; the D segment could be TRBD1, given 5 matching bases. The receptor comes from a man in his fifties or sixties with non-small cell lung cancer. CDR3 loop: CDTGPLSNQPQHL. The DNA sequence is as follows: TGTGACACGGGACCGCTTAGCAATCAGCCCCAGCATCTT.